A selection of T cell receptor beta chains follows, all from one sample in a study of cytomegalovirus exposure and HLA in healthy donors. Data came from immunoSEQ multiplex PCR; TCRdb stores just in-frame clones and leaves some out. Here the sample spans approximately 180,000 clones, 60% to 85% being singletons. The sample comprised PBMCs. These receptors were obtained from a woman in her thirties or forties in good health and CMV-seronegative. CDR3s include the opening cysteine and the closing phenylalanine or tryptophan. The D gene is left open where the match is weak. Expanded clones get a size class; other rows say once, few or many, or leave the size out.

cdr3_aa: CASSLTSRGANNEKLFF
cdr3_nt: TGTGCCAGCAGCTTAACGTCCCGGGGGGCGAATAATGAAAAACTGTTTTTT
j_call: TRBJ1-4
clone_size: once
v_call: TRBV7-3
d_call: .

cdr3_aa: CASSPRQYNEQFF
cdr3_nt: TGTGCCAGCTCGCCGAGACAGTACAATGAGCAGTTCTTC
j_call: TRBJ2-1
clone_size: .
v_call: TRBV18
d_call: .

cdr3_aa: CASSLAGGMNTEAFF
cdr3_nt: TGTGCCAGCAGCTTAGCGGGGGGTATGAACACTGAAGCTTTCTTT
j_call: TRBJ1-1
clone_size: .
v_call: TRBV7-2
d_call: .

cdr3_aa: CASSPADRGSQPQHF
cdr3_nt: TGCGCCAGCAGTCCCGCGGACCGGGGAAGTCAGCCCCAGCATTTT
j_call: TRBJ1-5
clone_size: .
v_call: TRBV23-1
d_call: .

cdr3_aa: CASSQGQGGGNTIYF
cdr3_nt: TGTGCCAGCAGCCAGGGGCAGGGTGGTGGAAACACCATATATTTT
j_call: TRBJ1-3
clone_size: .
v_call: TRBV7-9
d_call: .

cdr3_aa: CASSLSGSSRTGELFF
cdr3_nt: TGTGCCAGCAGCCTTAGCGGGAGTAGCCGCACCGGGGAGCTGTTTTTT
j_call: TRBJ2-2
clone_size: .
v_call: TRBV7-3
d_call: TRBD2

cdr3_aa: CASSFRQGGAYEAFF
cdr3_nt: TGTGCCAGCAGCTTTCGACAGGGGGGAGCTTATGAAGCTTTCTTT
j_call: TRBJ1-1
clone_size: .
v_call: TRBV11-3
d_call: TRBD1

cdr3_aa: CASSPGVGGNTEAFF
cdr3_nt: TGTGCCAGCTCGCCGGGGGTTGGGGGGAACACTGAAGCTTTCTTT
j_call: TRBJ1-1
clone_size: .
v_call: TRBV18
d_call: .

cdr3_aa: CASSLGQGMDTQYF
cdr3_nt: TGTGCCAGCAGCTTAGGGCAGGGGATGGATACGCAGTATTTT
j_call: TRBJ2-3
clone_size: .
v_call: TRBV7-2
d_call: .

cdr3_aa: CATSSNGGTSPDTQYF
cdr3_nt: TGTGCCACCAGCAGCAACGGCGGGACCTCCCCAGATACGCAGTATTTT
j_call: TRBJ2-3
clone_size: .
v_call: TRBV15
d_call: .

cdr3_aa: CASGFIIASSYNEQFF
cdr3_nt: TGTGCTAGTGGCTTTATCATAGCAAGCTCCTACAATGAGCAGTTCTTC
j_call: TRBJ2-1
clone_size: .
v_call: TRBV12-5
d_call: .

cdr3_aa: CASRPQGLAGYNEQFF
cdr3_nt: TGTGCCAGTAGACCGCAGGGACTAGCGGGCTACAATGAGCAGTTCTTC
j_call: TRBJ2-1
clone_size: .
v_call: TRBV19
d_call: TRBD2

cdr3_aa: CASSLVASRTGGNTIYF
cdr3_nt: TGTGCCAGCAGCTTAGTCGCTTCTCGGACAGGAGGAAACACCATATATTTT
j_call: TRBJ1-3
clone_size: few
v_call: TRBV11-3
d_call: TRBD1

cdr3_aa: CASSLDRASTDTQYF
cdr3_nt: TGTGCCAGCAGTTTAGACAGGGCTAGCACAGATACGCAGTATTTT
j_call: TRBJ2-3
clone_size: .
v_call: TRBV27
d_call: TRBD1

cdr3_aa: CASSLAREFYGYTF
cdr3_nt: TGTGCCAGCAGCTTGGCACGTGAGTTCTATGGCTACACCTTC
j_call: TRBJ1-2
clone_size: .
v_call: TRBV5-4
d_call: .

cdr3_aa: CASSPSAGSSYNEQFF
cdr3_nt: TGTGCCAGCTCACCCTCAGCGGGCAGCTCCTACAATGAGCAGTTCTTC
j_call: TRBJ2-1
clone_size: .
v_call: TRBV18
d_call: .

cdr3_aa: CASSDRGGLGNTIYF
cdr3_nt: TGTGCCAGCAGTGATCGGGGGGGCCTTGGAAACACCATATATTTT
j_call: TRBJ1-3
clone_size: few
v_call: TRBV6-1
d_call: .

cdr3_aa: CASSPPMTAYEQYF
cdr3_nt: TGTGCCAGCAGCCCCCCGATGACAGCCTACGAGCAGTACTTC
j_call: TRBJ2-7
clone_size: .
v_call: TRBV7-2
d_call: .

cdr3_aa: CASSHPSGASTDTQYF
cdr3_nt: TGTGCCAGCAGCCACCCTAGCGGGGCTAGCACAGATACGCAGTATTTT
j_call: TRBJ2-3
clone_size: .
v_call: TRBV4-2
d_call: TRBD2

cdr3_aa: CASRLDIESSNEQFF
cdr3_nt: TGTGCCAGCAGGCTTGACATCGAAAGTTCCAATGAGCAGTTCTTC
j_call: TRBJ2-1
clone_size: .
v_call: TRBV6-5
d_call: .

cdr3_aa: CASSLARVRGPIGANVLTF
cdr3_nt: TGCGCCAGCAGCTTGGCCCGGGTTCGAGGGCCCATCGGGGCCAACGTCCTGACTTTC
j_call: TRBJ2-6
clone_size: .
v_call: TRBV5-1
d_call: .

cdr3_aa: CASSLQGMSEAFF
cdr3_nt: TGTGCCAGCAGCTTACAGGGGATGTCTGAAGCTTTCTTT
j_call: TRBJ1-1
clone_size: few
v_call: TRBV5-4
d_call: TRBD1

cdr3_aa: CASSWGQGGQPQHF
cdr3_nt: TGCGCCAGCAGCTGGGGACAGGGGGGACAGCCCCAGCATTTT
j_call: TRBJ1-5
clone_size: .
v_call: TRBV5-1
d_call: TRBD1

cdr3_aa: CASSFPQVNEQFF
cdr3_nt: TGTGCCAGCAGCTTCCCACAGGTCAATGAGCAGTTCTTC
j_call: TRBJ2-1
clone_size: .
v_call: TRBV7-2
d_call: .

cdr3_aa: CASSLTGPGNTIYF
cdr3_nt: TGTGCCAGCAGCTTGACAGGGCCCGGAAACACCATATATTTT
j_call: TRBJ1-3
clone_size: .
v_call: TRBV7-2
d_call: TRBD1

cdr3_aa: CASGYRGKLFF
cdr3_nt: TGTGCCAGCGGCTACAGGGGAAAACTGTTTTTT
j_call: TRBJ1-4
clone_size: .
v_call: TRBV27
d_call: TRBD1

cdr3_aa: CASVPTGGSNIQYF
cdr3_nt: TGTGCTAGTGTCCCGACTGGCGGGAGTAACATTCAGTACTTC
j_call: TRBJ2-4
clone_size: .
v_call: TRBV12-5
d_call: TRBD2

cdr3_aa: CASSLVQGADYGYTF
cdr3_nt: TGTGCCAGCAGCTTAGTACAGGGTGCCGACTATGGCTACACCTTC
j_call: TRBJ1-2
clone_size: .
v_call: TRBV13
d_call: .

cdr3_aa: CASSLGGLSTEAFF
cdr3_nt: TGTGCCAGCAGCTTGGGGGGGTTATCAACTGAAGCTTTCTTT
j_call: TRBJ1-1
clone_size: .
v_call: TRBV7-9
d_call: .

cdr3_aa: CASSVARQGKGADTQYF
cdr3_nt: TGTGCCAGCAGCGTAGCTAGGCAGGGGAAGGGCGCAGATACGCAGTATTTT
j_call: TRBJ2-3
clone_size: .
v_call: TRBV9
d_call: .

cdr3_aa: CNVEGLAENTGELFF
cdr3_nt: TGCAACGTTGAAGGGCTAGCGGAGAACACCGGGGAGCTGTTTTTT
j_call: TRBJ2-2
clone_size: .
v_call: TRBV29-1
d_call: TRBD2

cdr3_aa: CASWDRWNVGNQPQHF
cdr3_nt: TGTGCCAGTTGGGACAGGTGGAACGTCGGCAATCAGCCCCAGCATTTT
j_call: TRBJ1-5
clone_size: once
v_call: TRBV19
d_call: TRBD1

cdr3_aa: CASSTGRAGETQYF
cdr3_nt: TGTGCCAGCAGCACCGGGAGGGCCGGGGAGACCCAGTACTTC
j_call: TRBJ2-5
clone_size: once
v_call: TRBV7-2
d_call: TRBD2

cdr3_aa: CASSRDYLRTDTQYF
cdr3_nt: TGTGCCAGCAGCCGGGACTACCTCCGCACAGATACGCAGTATTTT
j_call: TRBJ2-3
clone_size: .
v_call: TRBV9
d_call: TRBD2

cdr3_aa: CASSHQTGFAYNEQFF
cdr3_nt: TGTGCCAGCAGCCATCAGACAGGGTTTGCCTACAATGAGCAGTTCTTC
j_call: TRBJ2-1
clone_size: .
v_call: TRBV14
d_call: TRBD1

cdr3_aa: CASSPGTGLTGELFF
cdr3_nt: TGTGCCAGCAGCCCCGGGACAGGGCTTACCGGGGAGCTGTTTTTT
j_call: TRBJ2-2
clone_size: .
v_call: TRBV11-3
d_call: TRBD1

cdr3_aa: CSVEGQSGETQYF
cdr3_nt: TGCAGCGTTGAAGGACAGAGTGGAGAGACCCAGTACTTC
j_call: TRBJ2-5
clone_size: .
v_call: TRBV29-1
d_call: .

cdr3_aa: CASSLGTAYGYTF
cdr3_nt: TGTGCCAGCAGCCTCGGGACAGCCTATGGCTACACCTTC
j_call: TRBJ1-2
clone_size: .
v_call: TRBV7-9
d_call: TRBD1

cdr3_aa: CASSLFRAGGLNTGELFF
cdr3_nt: TGTGCCAGCAGCTTATTCCGAGCGGGAGGACTAAACACCGGGGAGCTGTTTTTT
j_call: TRBJ2-2
clone_size: few
v_call: TRBV7-6
d_call: TRBD2

cdr3_aa: CASSLFFWGREENYGYTF
cdr3_nt: TGTGCCAGCAGCTTATTTTTTTGGGGGCGGGAGGAGAACTATGGCTACACCTTC
j_call: TRBJ1-2
clone_size: .
v_call: TRBV5-8
d_call: .

cdr3_aa: CASSRVRGRAYGYTF
cdr3_nt: TGTGCCAGCAGCCGAGTAAGGGGGCGCGCCTATGGCTACACCTTC
j_call: TRBJ1-2
clone_size: .
v_call: TRBV7-9
d_call: TRBD1

cdr3_aa: CVRTNRGDSNYGYTF
cdr3_nt: TGTGTCAGAACCAACCGGGGAGACTCTAACTATGGCTACACCTTC
j_call: TRBJ1-2
clone_size: .
v_call: TRBV7-5
d_call: .